This TCR beta chain was found in a study of beta chain features in type 1 diabetes. Study overall: Sorted cells, about 98,000,000 in number, were examined across all samples.

This clone was counted between two and nine times. Its antigen is currently unknown. The authors reverse transcribed all of the isolated RNA, so sequencing captured expressed TCRB transcripts. Profiling relied on immunoSEQ multiplex PCR, and the TCRdb table lists in-frame clones only, not all of them. The data show approximately 250,000 clones, 7.5% to 10% seen once. V was pared by 0 bases and J by 4 bases, with 15 bases between. Germline V gene data show CDR1 as LNHNV and CDR2 as YYDKDF (reference sequence). The CDR3 consists of 16 residues. A single heparinised draw of approximately 0.12 L on average was taken per donor. Regarding the study as a whole: Reduced insertions and increased deletions marked VDJ junctions in type 1 diabetes patients.

This chain joins TRBV15 and TRBJ1-2; D ambiguous. Specimen: naive CD4+ T cells from blood. The sequence came from a woman between 18 and 29 years old in good health. The CDR3 protein is CATSRDPFEGVYGYTF. The CDR3 coding sequence is TGTGCCACCAGCAGAGATCCTTTTGAGGGCGTCTATGGCTACACCTTC.